This TCR beta chain appears in the sequencing data of a study of cytomegalovirus exposure and HLA in healthy donors. General observations from the study: Previously analyzed data showed that most TCR beta V segments were productive at a frequency of about 90% or about 30%. One variant, a missense change in DCLRE1C, was linked in a later analysis to TCR beta V- and J-gene trimming.

In regard to this clone: The antigen is not known.

Amplification used 60 Vbeta primers and 13 Jbeta primers. Data came from immunoSEQ multiplex PCR; TCRdb stores just in-frame clones and leaves some out. The sample lists 180,000 or so clones; about 79% were seen once. This CDR3 spans 14 amino acids. Germline CDR1 reads SGHNT; CDR2 reads YYREEE (reference sequence). The chain is built from TRBV5-4 and TRBJ2-5, with a weak D call TRBD1 (6 bases). The tail of the sequence fits TRBJ2-7 better, so the J call may be wrong. The TCR comes from a woman aged 50 to 60 in good health and CMV-seronegative. What was sequenced was PBMCs. CDR3 amino acids: CASAHRDEGYEQYF. The CDR3 nucleotides read TGTGCCAGCGCCCACAGGGATGAGGGGTACGAGCAGTACTTC.